This T cell receptor beta chain was found in a study of blood T cell repertoires in COVID-19. Study-level information: The study drew acute and convalescent COVID-19 samples from the United States, Italy and Spain. PBMCs, B-cell-depleted T cells, or T cells were the source of the cDNA or gDNA that made up the material.

Seattle patient enrollment occurred during active infection, with longitudinal follow-up thereafter. The V end lost 4 bases, the J end lost 2 bases, and 17 bases lay between the germline ends. The CDR3 is 16 residues long. Germline CDR1 is LGHDT and CDR2 is YNNKEL (reference sequence). Original analysis: Nucleated cell number was recorded as an estimate derived from reference gene primer amplification. The assay was immunoSEQ multiplex PCR, and TCRdb's table has in-frame clones only and misses some. That table furnishes V, J and clone size, whereas the DNA furnished D and trimming. Of 200,000 to 250,000 clones listed, less than 85% are singletons.

The chain employs TRBV3-1 (or the pseudogene TRBV3-2) and TRBJ2-5; maybe TRBD2 (6 bases). The receptor's source is a woman over 75 with COVID-19, enrolled during active disease. The specimen sequenced was peripheral blood. The CDR3 protein is CASSPSALAIQETQYF. Here the CDR3 DNA reads TGTGCCAGCAGCCCTTCGGCGCTAGCGATTCAAGAGACCCAGTACTTC.